This is a list of T cell receptor beta chains from one sample in a study of T cell changes during pregnancy in multiple sclerosis. Sequencing was performed with immunoSEQ multiplex PCR; in TCRdb, only in-frame clones are kept and a portion is missing. The sample holds about 59,000 clones; about 93% are singletons and the top ten take 2.8%. The sequencing here drew on peripheral blood, taken in the third trimester of pregnancy. The origin of the receptors is a female donor in good health, enrolled as a control in a pregnancy study. Each CDR3 is given with its conserved first and last residue. Each record gives: clone size, D gene, V gene, J gene, CDR3 protein, CDR3 DNA. D genes are given only for firm matches. The size entry is marked missing in some rows and otherwise reads once, few, many or a size class.

>-|TRBD1|TRBV6-5|TRBJ2-7
CASSTRTGSWSEQYF
TGTGCCAGCAGTACCCGGACAGGGAGTTGGTCCGAGCAGTACTTC
>-|-|TRBV15|TRBJ2-1
CATSRVSEQFF
TGTGCCACCAGCAGAGTTAGTGAGCAGTTCTTC
>-|TRBD1|TRBV4-1|TRBJ1-2
CASSLPQTGWENYGYTF
TGCGCCAGCAGCCTTCCCCAGACAGGGTGGGAAAACTATGGCTACACCTTC
>-|TRBD1|TRBV15|TRBJ2-2
CATSRGRAGGFGELFF
TGTGCCACCAGCAGAGGTCGGGCAGGGGGCTTCGGGGAGCTGTTTTTT
>-|TRBD1|TRBV7-6|TRBJ2-7
CASSRQGDHEQYF
TGTGCCAGCAGCAGACAGGGGGATCACGAGCAGTACTTC
>-|TRBD2|TRBV7-2|TRBJ2-7
CASSLTSGRATYEQYF
TGTGCCAGCAGCCTGACTAGCGGGAGGGCCACCTACGAGCAGTACTTC
>-|TRBD1|TRBV9|TRBJ1-2
CASSGSGTGFLDYGYTF
TGTGCCAGCAGCGGTTCCGGGACAGGGTTTTTGGACTATGGCTACACCTTC
>-|-|TRBV30|TRBJ2-7
CAWTTGEQYF
TGTGCCTGGACTACAGGGGAGCAGTACTTC
>-|TRBD2|TRBV7-9|TRBJ2-7
CASSPSGRISYEQYF
TGTGCCAGCAGCCCTAGCGGGAGGATCTCCTACGAGCAGTACTTC
>-|-|TRBV30|TRBJ2-5
CAWSFRETQYF
TGTGCCTGGAGTTTTCGGGAGACCCAGTACTTC
>-|-|TRBV30|TRBJ2-5
CAWGQTQETQYF
TGTGCCTGGGGACAGACTCAAGAGACCCAGTACTTC
>once|-|TRBV7-6|TRBJ1-1
CASSPGEATTEAFF
TGTGCCAGCAGCCCCGGGGAGGCGACCACTGAAGCTTTCTTT
>-|TRBD2|TRBV19|TRBJ2-7
CASSIAGGPYEQYF
TGTGCCAGTAGTATAGCGGGAGGGCCCTACGAGCAGTACTTC
>once|TRBD1|TRBV6-6|TRBJ1-1
CASSPFAGTVTEAFF
TGTGCCAGCAGCCCCTTTGCCGGGACAGTAACTGAAGCTTTCTTT
>once|-|TRBV28|TRBJ2-1
CASSPSGSGNEQFF
TGTGCCAGCAGCCCCTCCGGGTCCGGCAATGAGCAGTTCTTC
>few|TRBD2|TRBV4-3|TRBJ2-5
CASSPGGDQETQYF
TGCGCCAGCAGCCCCGGGGGGGACCAAGAGACCCAGTACTTC
>-|-|TRBV18|TRBJ1-4
CASSPATDPGEKLFF
TGTGCCAGCTCCCCCGCAACTGACCCGGGTGAAAAACTGTTTTTT
>-|-|TRBV27|TRBJ1-5
CASSPHSGSNQPQHF
TGTGCCAGCAGTCCTCACAGCGGAAGCAATCAGCCCCAGCATTTT
>-|-|TRBV4-1|TRBJ1-3
CASSREGQAGYTIYF
TGCGCCAGCAGCCGGGAGGGGCAGGCGGGGTACACCATATATTTT
>-|-|TRBV19|TRBJ1-1
CASSLTTDTEAFF
TGTGCCAGTAGTCTTACGACAGACACTGAAGCTTTCTTT
>-|TRBD2|TRBV7-8|TRBJ2-2
CASSSLASGGRTGELFF
TGTGCCAGCAGCTCCCTTGCCAGCGGGGGACGCACCGGGGAGCTGTTTTTT
>-|TRBD1|TRBV6-1|TRBJ1-1
CASRQGDTRTEAFF
TGTGCCAGCAGGCAGGGGGACACTCGCACTGAAGCTTTCTTT
>-|TRBD1|TRBV2|TRBJ1-1
CASSTGTGNTEAFF
TGTGCCAGCAGTACCGGGACAGGGAACACTGAAGCTTTCTTT
>-|-|TRBV7-2|TRBJ2-2
CASSFTALGGGELFF
TGTGCCAGCAGCTTCACCGCACTAGGGGGTGGGGAGCTGTTTTTT
>-|TRBD1|TRBV19|TRBJ1-4
CASSSGQVLNEKLFF
TGTGCCAGTAGTTCAGGACAGGTCCTTAATGAAAAACTGTTTTTT
>-|-|TRBV12-5|TRBJ2-1
CASGLAYDTSSYNEQFF
TGTGCTAGTGGTTTGGCGTATGACACGAGCTCCTACAATGAGCAGTTCTTC
>-|-|TRBV11-3|TRBJ2-2
CASSRGGELFF
TGTGCCAGCTCCCGGGGGGGGGAGCTGTTTTTT
>-|TRBD2|TRBV9|TRBJ2-1
CASSATLAGGDNEQFF
TGTGCCAGCAGCGCAACCCTAGCGGGAGGGGACAATGAGCAGTTCTTC
>-|TRBD2|TRBV28|TRBJ2-7
CASSSLTGIAGGLGYEQYF
TGTGCCAGCAGTTCCCTTACCGGAATAGCGGGAGGTTTGGGGTACGAGCAGTACTTC
>-|TRBD2|TRBV4-1|TRBJ2-7
CASSQGALAGYEQYF
TGCGCCAGCAGCCAAGGAGCACTAGCGGGGTACGAGCAGTACTTC
>-|-|TRBV30|TRBJ1-1
CAWRWGGPNTEAFF
TGTGCCTGGAGGTGGGGGGGACCAAACACTGAAGCTTTCTTT
>-|-|TRBV20-1|TRBJ2-1
CSARVGPGKFF
TGCAGTGCTAGAGTCGGGCCGGGAAAGTTCTTC
>-|TRBD2|TRBV12-5|TRBJ2-2
CASAPSGGLAGARSGELFF
TGTGCTAGTGCCCCGAGCGGGGGACTAGCGGGAGCGAGGTCCGGGGAGCTGTTTTTT
>once|TRBD2|TRBV7-2|TRBJ2-5
CASSMTSGSGETQYF
TGTGCCAGCAGTATGACTAGCGGGAGTGGAGAGACCCAGTACTTC
>-|TRBD1|TRBV5-8|TRBJ1-6
CASSRTRQGWDSPLHF
TGTGCCAGCAGCAGGACTCGACAGGGGTGGGATTCACCCCTCCACTTT
>-|TRBD1|TRBV10-1|TRBJ2-1
CASSVDRVDNEQFF
TGCGCCAGCAGTGTGGACAGGGTAGACAATGAGCAGTTCTTC
>-|-|TRBV21-1|TRBJ1-2
CASITGRCFNYGYTF
TGTGCCAGCATAACGGGGAGGTGCTTTAACTATGGCTACACCTTC
>-|-|TRBV30|TRBJ2-1
CAWTSGSYNEQFF
TGTGCCTGGACCTCAGGCTCCTACAATGAGCAGTTCTTC
>-|TRBD2|TRBV5-1|TRBJ2-3
CASSLAAGGRTDTQYF
TGCGCCAGCAGCTTGGCGGCGGGAGGCCGCACAGATACGCAGTATTTT
>-|TRBD2|TRBV5-1|TRBJ2-1
CASSWERGEQFF
TGCGCCAGCAGCTGGGAGCGGGGTGAGCAGTTCTTC
>-|TRBD1|TRBV7-2|TRBJ1-4
CASSLMGQGFGGEKLFF
TGTGCCAGCAGCTTAATGGGACAGGGGTTTGGAGGTGAAAAACTGTTTTTT
>-|-|TRBV4-2|TRBJ2-3
CASSHQQGRGTDTQYF
TGTGCCAGCAGCCACCAACAGGGAAGGGGCACAGATACGCAGTATTTT
>-|TRBD1|TRBV7-2|TRBJ1-1
CASSWMTGAGNTEAFF
TGTGCCAGCAGCTGGATGACAGGGGCAGGGAACACTGAAGCTTTCTTT
>-|-|TRBV7-8|TRBJ2-1
CASSFGLNEQFF
TGTGCCAGCAGCTTCGGACTGAATGAGCAGTTCTTC
>-|TRBD1|TRBV4-1|TRBJ2-7
CASSQKKSIGTDAYEQYF
TGCGCCAGCAGCCAAAAAAAGTCAATCGGGACAGATGCCTACGAGCAGTACTTC
>-|TRBD2|TRBV25-1|TRBJ2-5
CASSGESSGRVSGTQYF
TGTGCCAGCAGTGGAGAATCTAGCGGGAGGGTTAGTGGGACCCAGTACTTC
>-|TRBD1|TRBV30|TRBJ1-1
CAWTPGGTGREEAFF
TGTGCCTGGACTCCGGGGGGGACAGGGCGAGAGGAAGCTTTCTTT
>-|TRBD2|TRBV11-2|TRBJ2-2
CASSSQAGTGELFF
TGTGCCAGCAGCTCTCAAGCGGGGACCGGGGAGCTGTTTTTT
>-|TRBD2|TRBV7-9|TRBJ2-1
CASSLGTSGYNEQFF
TGTGCCAGCAGCCTAGGGACTAGCGGCTACAATGAGCAGTTCTTC
>-|TRBD1|TRBV28|TRBJ2-1
CASSASGTGGWEQFF
TGTGCCAGCAGTGCGTCCGGGACAGGGGGGTGGGAGCAGTTCTTC
>once|TRBD1|TRBV27|TRBJ1-5
CASSRTGAHQPQHF
TGTGCCAGCAGTCGGACAGGCGCTCATCAGCCCCAGCATTTT
>-|-|TRBV6-4|TRBJ2-1
CASSESGSVGHNEQFF
TGTGCCAGCAGTGAATCGGGGTCAGTCGGGCACAATGAGCAGTTCTTC